Listed here are 28 T cell receptor beta chains from one sample, sequenced in a study of T cells in Graves' hyperthyroidism and ophthalmopathy. Researchers amplified the TCR beta CDR3 regions from RNA transcripts. Initially, a first-round RT-PCR of the TCR CDR3 employed the HTBI primer set. A single record per CDR3 protein comes from TCRdb applying MiXCR to the multiplex PCR reads. The data contain around 570,000 distinct CDR3 sequences, 20% of them seen just once; the ten biggest clones take up about 50%. The specimen was blood. The source is a man aged 35-49 years with Graves' ophthalmopathy.

The chain joins TRBV20-1 to TRBJ1-1, with 7 bases fitting TRBD1. The CDR3 has 12 residues. Germline V gene sequence: CDR1 DFQATT, CDR2 SNEGSKA (reference sequence). J was trimmed by 5 bases and V by 6 bases; bases with no gene match: 6. CDR3 bases: TGCAGTGCCGAAGACAGGGTAACTGAAGCTTTCTTT. Its translation: CSAEDRVTEAFF.

The chain employs TRBV29-1 and TRBJ1-4; D ambiguous. Germline V gene lookup returns CDR1 SQVTM and CDR2 ANQGSEA. The CDR3 contains 11 residues. Trimming took off 7 bases at V and 4 bases at J, with 7 bases between the two ends. The DNA for the CDR3 is TGCAGCGGACGGTATAATGAAAAACTGTTTTTT. Amino acids: CSGRYNEKLFF.

This clonotype was seen only a few times. The V gene is TRBV3-1, the J gene TRBJ1-1; the D is unclear. The CDR3 is 16 residues long. The V gene's germline CDR1 is LGHDT and CDR2 YNNKEL (reference sequence). The V gene lost 2 bases and the J gene lost 7 bases, with 20 bases spanning the gap. The CDR3 coding sequence is TGTGCCAGCAGCCAATTTGCCGAAGCTCTTTTCGGTGAAGCTTTCTTT. As protein: CASSQFAEALFGEAFF.

CDR3 sequence (DNA): TGTGCCAGCAGCTTCTTGGCGGCAGGGGACGAGCAGTACTTC. This translates into CASSFLAAGDEQYF. The chain employs TRBV7-9 and TRBJ2-7, with a tentative D call TRBD1 (6 bases). The V end lost 3 bases, the J end lost 5 bases, and 14 bases lay between the germline ends. The CDR3 totals 14 residues. Looked up from germline, CDR1 is SEHNR and CDR2 is FQNEAQ (reference sequence).

Ten or more counts support this clonotype. CDR3 in DNA: TGCAGTGCTAGAGTAGCGGGAGGGGAGACCCAGTACTTC. Amino acids: CSARVAGGETQYF. The chain combines TRBV20-1 with TRBJ2-5, with 11 positions matching TRBD2. There are 13 residues in the CDR3. The ends lost 1 base at V and 5 bases at J; junction bases unmatched: 0. The germline CDR1 and CDR2 sequences are DFQATT and SNEGSKA (reference sequence).

Notes on this clonotype: A much larger clone lies one base from this, so it may be a read error. V and J are TRBV12-3 or TRBV12-4 and TRBJ2-5; TRBD2 aligns across 9 bases. The CDR3 loop spans 16 amino acids. After removal of 11 bases from V and 3 bases from J, the junction contained 16 bases not matched to a gene. The CDR3 region is CAGANPSGGRKETQYF. The CDR3 bases are TGTGCCGGAGCAAATCCCAGCGGGGGGCGAAAAGAGACCCAGTACTTC.

This clonotype was found many times. The chain links TRBV28 to TRBJ2-3; possibly TRBD2 for D (5 bases). Trimming took off 5 bases at V and 3 bases at J, with 15 bases between the two ends. This CDR3 region has 15 residues. Germline-derived CDR1 and CDR2 are MDHEN and SYDVKM. The CDR3 loop reads CASSAGFGGTDTQYF. The CDR3 coding sequence is TGTGCCAGCAGTGCTGGATTCGGCGGGACAGATACGCAGTATTTT. Variable domain in full (rest from reference TRBV28 and TRBJ2-3): DVKVTQSSRYLVKRTGEKVFLECVQDMDHENMFWYRQDPGLGLRLIYFSYDVKMKEKGDIPEGYSVSREKKERFSLILESASTNQTSMYLCASSAGFGGTDTQYFGPGTRLTVL.

This clonotype was seen ten or more times. The genes are TRBV5-1 and TRBJ2-3; no firm D call. Germline-derived CDR1 and CDR2 are SGHRS and YFSETQ. The germline V and J ends were trimmed by 4 bases and 4 bases, with 13 bases remaining between them. The CDR3 length is 14 residues. The CDR3 sequence is CASSRSQAADTQYF. CDR3 nucleotide sequence: TGCGCCAGCAGCAGATCACAAGCCGCAGATACGCAGTATTTT.

This clonotype was detected many times. The J gene is TRBJ2-3, the V gene TRBV5-1, with no clear D. CDR3 length: 12 residues. V lost 9 bases and J lost 2, with 10 bases in between. CDR1 is SGHRS, CDR2 YFSETQ, per germline. CDR3 bases: TGCGCCACCCGTGGCGACACAGATACGCAGTATTTT. It specifies CATRGDTDTQYF.

This clonotype was seen ten or more times. J is TRBJ2-1 and V is TRBV11-2; 7 bases fit TRBD2. Germline trimming cut 6 bases from V and 9 bases from J; bases unmatched to any gene: 5. CDR3 length: 12 amino acids. From germline, CDR1 is SGHAT and CDR2 FQNNGV. The CDR3 coding sequence is TGTGCCAGCAGTCGACTAGCTGCTGAGCAGTTCTTC. Encoded protein: CASSRLAAEQFF.

Here the CDR3 reads CASSYMGFTGELFF. CDR3 nucleotide sequence: TGTGCCAGCAGTTATATGGGATTCACCGGGGAGCTGTTTTTT. This chain uses TRBV12-3 or TRBV12-4 with TRBJ2-2; D unresolved. The germline V and J ends were trimmed by 4 bases and 4 bases, with 10 bases remaining between them. This CDR3 contains 14 residues.

The chain links TRBV18 to TRBJ1-2; D not certain. Germline assignment: CDR1 KGHSH and CDR2 LQKENI. This CDR3 is 14 amino acids long. Trimming removed 2 bases at V and 4 bases at J, with 11 bases between. CDR3 amino acids: CASSPESAGYGYTF. CDR3 coding DNA: TGTGCCAGCTCACCAGAGTCTGCCGGCTATGGCTACACCTTC.

This clonotype has at least ten counts. The genes are TRBV11-2 and TRBJ2-1; the D is unclear. The V end was cut by 2 bases, the J end by 7 bases, with 6 bases between. The germline V gene encodes CDR1 SGHAT and CDR2 FQNNGV. This CDR3 is 12 amino acids long. CDR3 in amino acids: CASSLSRNEQFF. The CDR3, as DNA: TGTGCCAGCAGCTTATCCCGGAATGAGCAGTTCTTC.

This clonotype was found many times. The chain carries TRBV5-1 and TRBJ2-3; 12 bases align to TRBD2. Trimming took 4 bases from V and 2 from J; bases not matched to a gene: 11. CDR1 is SGHRS and CDR2 is YFSETQ in the germline V gene. The CDR3 consists of 18 residues. The CDR3 sequence is CASSLGLAGRGYTDTQYF. The DNA for the CDR3 is TGCGCCAGCAGCCTGGGACTAGCGGGTAGGGGCTACACAGATACGCAGTATTTT.

The rearrangement joins TRBV20-1 to TRBJ2-3; maybe TRBD1 (6 bases). Germline-derived CDR1 and CDR2 are DFQATT and SNEGSKA (reference sequence). The V gene lost 0 bases and the J gene lost 5 bases, with 12 bases spanning the gap. This CDR3 is 14 amino acids long. The CDR3 is CSAREGGVGDTQYF. The CDR3 nucleotides read TGCAGTGCTAGAGAAGGGGGAGTTGGAGATACGCAGTATTTT.

This clonotype was observed many times. The V gene is TRBV30, the J gene TRBJ2-6; D ambiguous. The CDR3 totals 13 residues. Trimming left V 2 bases short and J 1 base short, with 3 bases between. The germline gives CDR1 GTSNPN, CDR2 SVGIG (reference sequence). The CDR3 here is CAWSWSGANVLTF. The CDR3 nucleotides are TGTGCCTGGAGTTGGTCTGGGGCCAACGTCCTGACTTTC. Complete variable domain (other parts from reference TRBV30 and TRBJ2-6): SQTIHQWPATLVQPVGSPLSLECTVEGTSNPNLYWYRQAAGRGLQLLFYSVGIGQISSEVPQNLSASRPQDRQFILSSKKLLLSDSGFYLCAWSWSGANVLTFGAGSRLTVL.

This clonotype was seen only a few times. V gene TRBV6-1 combines with J gene TRBJ2-7; no reliable D call. The germline V and J ends were trimmed by 1 base and 6 bases, with 10 bases remaining between them. Germline lookup yields CDR1 MNHNS and CDR2 SASEGT. CDR3 size: 13 residues. CDR3 loop: CASSEDPVGEQYF. The DNA for the CDR3 is TGTGCCAGCAGTGAAGATCCAGTAGGCGAGCAGTACTTC.

The chain employs TRBV6-1 and TRBJ2-5; TRBD2 is a possible D gene (6 bases). V dropped 10 bases and J dropped 4 bases, with 13 bases sitting between them. The CDR3 spans 12 residues. Germline values: CDR1 MNHNS, CDR2 SASEGT. CDR3 DNA sequence: TGTGCCACTTCTACGGAGGGAGAGACCCAGTACTTC. Translation: CATSTEGETQYF.

This clonotype was detected many times. The CDR3 DNA is TGTGCCAGCAGCCCCCCCGGGCGGGGGATCAGGGGCTACACCTTC. This encodes CASSPPGRGIRGYTF. V gene TRBV7-8 combines with J gene TRBJ1-2; D might be TRBD1 (5 bases). V was cut by 5 bases and J by 8 bases, with 21 bases left in between. This CDR3 has 15 residues. Germline V CDR1 and CDR2: SGHVS, FQNEAQ.

This clonotype was counted between two and nine times. The chain joins TRBV5-4 to TRBJ2-5; a possible D gene is TRBD1 (8 bases). CDR1 is SGHNT, CDR2 YYREEE, per germline (reference sequence). V was clipped by 3 bases and J by 4 bases, with 16 bases between them. The CDR3 extends over 15 amino acids. The CDR3 spells CASSWGGQATETQYF. CDR3 sequence (DNA): TGTGCCAGCAGCTGGGGGGGACAGGCGACAGAGACCCAGTACTTC.

This clonotype showed up just a few times. The V and J genes are TRBV7-8 and TRBJ2-1, with 7 bases that match TRBD1. Germline CDR1 and CDR2: SGHVS and FQNEAQ. The CDR3 loop spans 14 amino acids. Trimming took 7 bases from V and 7 from J; bases not matched to a gene: 10. CDR3 in DNA: TGTGCCAGCAATAGGGGGCCCAGTGGAAATGAGCAGTTCTTC. It specifies CASNRGPSGNEQFF. Together with reference TRBV7-8 and TRBJ2-1, the CDR3 gives the full variable domain: GAGVSQSPRYKVAKRGQDVALRCDPISGHVSLFWYQQALGQGPEFLTYFQNEAQLDKSGLPSDRFFAERPEGSVSTLKIQRTQQEDSAVYLCASNRGPSGNEQFFGPGTRLTVL.

This chain uses TRBV6-1 with TRBJ1-2, with D perhaps TRBD1 (6 bases). Trimming shortened V by 3 bases and J by 8 bases, and 13 bases separated the two germline ends. Germline CDR1 MNHNS, CDR2 SASEGT. This CDR3 spans 13 amino acids. CDR3 in DNA: TGTGCCAGCAGTGACTTCAGGGGTACGGGCTACACCTTC. Encoded protein: CASSDFRGTGYTF.

This clonotype was picked up many times. The V gene is TRBV28, the J gene TRBJ2-1, with D unresolved. V lost 8 bases, J lost 2 bases, and 13 bases lay in between. This CDR3 contains 14 residues. CDR1 is MDHEN, CDR2 SYDVKM, per germline. The CDR3 region is CASQRADAYNEQFF. CDR3 nucleotide sequence: TGTGCCAGCCAAAGGGCAGACGCCTACAATGAGCAGTTCTTC.

Ten or more counts support this clonotype. The gene calls are TRBV6-5 and TRBJ1-2, with D possibly being TRBD1 (6 bases). The CDR3 covers 15 residues. V was shortened by 2 bases and J by 1 base, with 11 bases between the two germline ends. Germline V lookup: CDR1 MNHEY, CDR2 SVGAGI. DNA of the CDR3: TGTGCCAGCAGTTACCAGGGGATTAATAACTATGGCTACACCTTC. It specifies CASSYQGINNYGYTF.

V and J are TRBV5-6 and TRBJ2-6; 7 bases are a match to TRBD2. V lost 0 bases, J lost 2 bases, and 2 bases stayed unmatched. Germline CDR1 SGHDT, CDR2 YYEEEE. The CDR3 has 16 residues. As DNA, the CDR3 is TGTGCCAGCAGCTTGGTGGGGGGGACTGGGGCCAACGTCCTGACTTTC. As protein: CASSLVGGTGANVLTF.

The CDR3 nucleotides read TGTGCCAGCAGCCGAAAGGGGGAGTTTAACAATGAGCAGTTCTTC. This codes for CASSRKGEFNNEQFF. The chain recombines TRBV5-5 with TRBJ2-1, with D possibly being TRBD1 (6 bases). Germline V gene sequence: CDR1 SGHKS, CDR2 YYEKEE (reference sequence). The CDR3 extends over 15 amino acids. Deletions cut 4 bases from V and 5 bases from J, with 16 bases between.

This clonotype has a handful of counts. This rearrangement joins TRBV20-1 to TRBJ2-5, with D perhaps assigned TRBD1 or TRBD2 (6 bases each). The CDR3 contains 15 residues. Germline CDR1 DFQATT, CDR2 SNEGSKA (reference sequence). V was pared by 4 bases and J by 4 bases, with 19 bases between. The CDR3 loop is CSATETRGATETQYF. Here the CDR3 DNA reads TGCAGTGCTACCGAGACGAGGGGGGCCACAGAGACCCAGTACTTC.

This clonotype was observed at least ten times. The J gene is TRBJ2-3, the V gene TRBV7-2; maybe TRBD1 (6 bases). Germline lookup yields CDR1 SGHTA and CDR2 FQGNSA. V lost 5 bases and J lost 2, with 14 bases in between. The CDR3 loop spans 15 amino acids. The CDR3 DNA sequence: TGTGCCAGCAGCCTCCGACAGGCTATCACAGATACGCAGTATTTT. Amino acids: CASSLRQAITDTQYF.